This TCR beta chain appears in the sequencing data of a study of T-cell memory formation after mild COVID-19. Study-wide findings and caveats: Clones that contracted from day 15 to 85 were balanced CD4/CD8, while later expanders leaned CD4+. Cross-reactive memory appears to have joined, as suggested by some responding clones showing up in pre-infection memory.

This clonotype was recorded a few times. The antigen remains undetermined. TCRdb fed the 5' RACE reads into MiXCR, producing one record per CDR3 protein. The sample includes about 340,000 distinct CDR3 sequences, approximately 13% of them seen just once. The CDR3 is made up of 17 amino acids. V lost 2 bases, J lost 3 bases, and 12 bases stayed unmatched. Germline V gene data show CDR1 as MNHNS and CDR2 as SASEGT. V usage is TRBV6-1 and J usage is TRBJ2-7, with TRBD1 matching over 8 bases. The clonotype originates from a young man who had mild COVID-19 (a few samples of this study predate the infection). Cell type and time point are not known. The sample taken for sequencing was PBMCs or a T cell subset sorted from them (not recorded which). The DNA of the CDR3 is TGTGCCAGCAGTGAACCCCACAACCGGGACAGGTACTACGAGCAGTACGTC. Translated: CASSEPHNRDRYYEQYV.